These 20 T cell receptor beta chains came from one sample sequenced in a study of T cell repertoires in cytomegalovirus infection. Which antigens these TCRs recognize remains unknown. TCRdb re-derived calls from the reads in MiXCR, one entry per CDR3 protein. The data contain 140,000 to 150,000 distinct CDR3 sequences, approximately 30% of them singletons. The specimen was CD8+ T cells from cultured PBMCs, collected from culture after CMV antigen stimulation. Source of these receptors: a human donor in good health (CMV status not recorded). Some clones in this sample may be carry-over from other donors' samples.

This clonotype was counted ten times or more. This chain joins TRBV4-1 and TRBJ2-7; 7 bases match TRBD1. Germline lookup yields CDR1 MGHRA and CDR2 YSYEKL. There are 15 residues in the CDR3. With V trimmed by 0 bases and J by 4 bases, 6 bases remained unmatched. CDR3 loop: CASSQETGRLYEQYF. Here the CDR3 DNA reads TGCGCCAGCAGCCAAGAGACAGGGAGACTATACGAGCAGTACTTC.

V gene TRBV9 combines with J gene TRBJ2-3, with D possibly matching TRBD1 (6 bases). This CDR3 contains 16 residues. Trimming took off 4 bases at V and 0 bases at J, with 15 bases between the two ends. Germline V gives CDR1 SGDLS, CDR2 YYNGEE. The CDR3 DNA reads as TGTGCCAGCAGCCCAAGAGGGGGAACTAGCACAGATACGCAGTATTTT. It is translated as CASSPRGGTSTDTQYF. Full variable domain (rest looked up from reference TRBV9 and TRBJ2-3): DSGVTQTPKHLITATGQRVTLRCSPRSGDLSVYWYQQSLDQGLQFLIQYYNGEERAKGNILERFSAQQFPDLHSELNLSSLELGDSALYFCASSPRGGTSTDTQYFGPGTRLTVL.

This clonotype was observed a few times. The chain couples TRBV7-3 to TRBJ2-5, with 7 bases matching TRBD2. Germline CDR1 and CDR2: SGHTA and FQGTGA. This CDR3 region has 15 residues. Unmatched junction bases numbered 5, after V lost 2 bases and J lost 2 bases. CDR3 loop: CASSLGGGNQETQYF. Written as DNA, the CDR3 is TGTGCCAGCAGCTTAGGCGGGGGAAATCAAGAGACCCAGTACTTC.

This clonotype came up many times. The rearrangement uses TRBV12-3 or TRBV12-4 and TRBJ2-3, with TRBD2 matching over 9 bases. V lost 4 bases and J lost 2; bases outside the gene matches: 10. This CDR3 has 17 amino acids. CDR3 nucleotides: TGTGCCAGCAGTTGGCAAGTTAGCGGGGGCTCCACAGATACGCAGTATTTT. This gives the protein CASSWQVSGGSTDTQYF.

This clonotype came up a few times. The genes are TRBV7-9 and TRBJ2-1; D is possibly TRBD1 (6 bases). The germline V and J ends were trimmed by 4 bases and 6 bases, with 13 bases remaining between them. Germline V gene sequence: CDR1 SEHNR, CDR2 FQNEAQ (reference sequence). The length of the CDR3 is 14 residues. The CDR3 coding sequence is TGTGCCAGCAGCTCGCCAGGGGCCCCCAATGAGCAGTTCTTC. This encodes CASSSPGAPNEQFF.

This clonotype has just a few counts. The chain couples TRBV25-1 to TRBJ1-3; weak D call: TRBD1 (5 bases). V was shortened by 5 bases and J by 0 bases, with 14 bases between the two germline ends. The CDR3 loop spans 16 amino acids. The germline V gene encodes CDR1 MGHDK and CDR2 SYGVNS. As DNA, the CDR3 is TGTGCCAGCAGTTTTTATGACAGCCTCTCTGGAAACACCATATATTTT. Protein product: CASSFYDSLSGNTIYF.

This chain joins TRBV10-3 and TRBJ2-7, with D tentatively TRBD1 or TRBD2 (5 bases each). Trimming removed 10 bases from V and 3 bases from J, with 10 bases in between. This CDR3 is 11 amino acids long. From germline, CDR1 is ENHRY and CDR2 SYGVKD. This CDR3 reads CANGDGYEQYF. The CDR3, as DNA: TGTGCCAACGGGGACGGCTACGAGCAGTACTTC.

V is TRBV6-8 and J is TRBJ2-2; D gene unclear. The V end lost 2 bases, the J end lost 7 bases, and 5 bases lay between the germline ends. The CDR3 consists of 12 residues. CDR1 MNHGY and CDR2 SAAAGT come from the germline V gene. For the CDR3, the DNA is TGTGCCAGCAGTTACGTGGGCGGGGAGCTGTTTTTT. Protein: CASSYVGGELFF.

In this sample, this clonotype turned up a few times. The CDR3 bases are TGTGCCAGCAGTCCGACAGGGATTCAGCCCCAGCATTTT. This gives the protein CASSPTGIQPQHF. The chain uses TRBV28 and TRBJ1-5; 7 bases are shared with TRBD1. Germline CDR1 MDHEN, CDR2 SYDVKM. The length of the CDR3 is 13 residues. Trimming took 5 bases from V and 6 from J; bases not matched to a gene: 4.

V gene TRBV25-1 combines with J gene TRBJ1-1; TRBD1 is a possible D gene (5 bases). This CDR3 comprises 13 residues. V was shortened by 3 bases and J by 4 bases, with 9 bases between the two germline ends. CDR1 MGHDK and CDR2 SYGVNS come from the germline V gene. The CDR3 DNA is TGTGCCAGCAGTGATGGGGGTACCACTGAAGCTTTCTTT. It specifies CASSDGGTTEAFF.

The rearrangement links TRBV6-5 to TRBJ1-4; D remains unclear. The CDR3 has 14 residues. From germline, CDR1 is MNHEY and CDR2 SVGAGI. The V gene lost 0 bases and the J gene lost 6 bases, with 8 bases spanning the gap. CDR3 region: CASSYSIADEKLFF. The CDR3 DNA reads TGTGCCAGCAGTTACTCTATTGCGGATGAAAAACTGTTTTTT.

The CDR3 here is CASSYIFGGGQPQHF. As DNA, the CDR3 is TGCGCCAGCAGCTACATTTTTGGAGGAGGGCAGCCCCAGCATTTT. J is TRBJ1-5 and V is TRBV4-1; unclear D gene. Germline V gene data show CDR1 as MGHRA and CDR2 as YSYEKL. V shed 5 bases and J shed 7 bases, with 18 bases lying between them. The CDR3 sequence is 15 residues long.

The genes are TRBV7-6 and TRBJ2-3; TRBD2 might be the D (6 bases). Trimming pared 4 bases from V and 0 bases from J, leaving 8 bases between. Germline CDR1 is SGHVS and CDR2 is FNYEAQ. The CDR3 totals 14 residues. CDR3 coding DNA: TGTGCCAGCAGCTGGCGGGGAAGCACAGATACGCAGTATTTT. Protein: CASSWRGSTDTQYF.

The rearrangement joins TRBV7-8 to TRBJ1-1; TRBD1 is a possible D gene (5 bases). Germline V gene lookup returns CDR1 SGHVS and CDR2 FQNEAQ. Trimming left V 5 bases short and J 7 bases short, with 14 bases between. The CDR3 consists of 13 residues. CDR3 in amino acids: CASSPWTRGEAFF. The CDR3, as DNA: TGTGCCAGCAGCCCATGGACTAGGGGTGAAGCTTTCTTT.

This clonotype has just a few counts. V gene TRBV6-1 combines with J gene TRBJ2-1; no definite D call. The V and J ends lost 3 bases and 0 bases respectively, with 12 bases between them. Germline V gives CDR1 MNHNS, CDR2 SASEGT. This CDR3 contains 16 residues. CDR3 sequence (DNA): TGTGCCAGCAGTGAGTCAGCAGTGTACTCCTACAATGAGCAGTTCTTC. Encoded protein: CASSESAVYSYNEQFF.

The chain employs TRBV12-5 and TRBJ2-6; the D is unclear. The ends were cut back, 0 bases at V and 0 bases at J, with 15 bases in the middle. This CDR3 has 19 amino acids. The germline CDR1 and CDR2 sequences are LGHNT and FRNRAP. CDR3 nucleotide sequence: TGTGCTAGTGGTTTGGTACTCGGCGGCAGTCTCTCTGGGGCCAACGTCCTGACTTTC. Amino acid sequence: CASGLVLGGSLSGANVLTF.

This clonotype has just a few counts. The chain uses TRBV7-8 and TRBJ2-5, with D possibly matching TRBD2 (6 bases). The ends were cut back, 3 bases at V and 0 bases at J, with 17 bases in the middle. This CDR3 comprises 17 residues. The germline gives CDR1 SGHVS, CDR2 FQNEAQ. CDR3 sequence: CASSLGEAGRHQETQYF. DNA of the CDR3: TGTGCCAGCAGCTTGGGTGAAGCAGGGAGGCACCAAGAGACCCAGTACTTC.

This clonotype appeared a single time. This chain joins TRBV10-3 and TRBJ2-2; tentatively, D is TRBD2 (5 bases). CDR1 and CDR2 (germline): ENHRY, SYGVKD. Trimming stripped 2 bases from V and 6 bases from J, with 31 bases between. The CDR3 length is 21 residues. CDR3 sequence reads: CAISEPDRTRTAGKLAGELFF. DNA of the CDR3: TGTGCCATCAGTGAGCCCGACCGCACCCGGACCGCCGGGAAATTAGCCGGGGAGCTGTTTTTT.

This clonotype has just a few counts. Here the CDR3 reads CASLSQAQNTEAFF. CDR3 DNA sequence: TGTGCCAGCTTAAGTCAGGCTCAGAACACTGAAGCTTTCTTT. V gene TRBV6-1 combines with J gene TRBJ1-1; D gene ambiguous. Germline-derived CDR1 and CDR2 are MNHNS and SASEGT. V was shortened by 8 bases and J by 1 base, with 14 bases between the two germline ends. CDR3 length: 14 residues.

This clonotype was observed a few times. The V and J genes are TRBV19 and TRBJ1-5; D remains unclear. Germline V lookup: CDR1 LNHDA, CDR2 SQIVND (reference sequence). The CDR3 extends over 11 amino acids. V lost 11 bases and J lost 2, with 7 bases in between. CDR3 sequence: CAAGGNQPQHF. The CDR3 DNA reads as TGTGCCGCCGGCGGCAATCAGCCCCAGCATTTT.